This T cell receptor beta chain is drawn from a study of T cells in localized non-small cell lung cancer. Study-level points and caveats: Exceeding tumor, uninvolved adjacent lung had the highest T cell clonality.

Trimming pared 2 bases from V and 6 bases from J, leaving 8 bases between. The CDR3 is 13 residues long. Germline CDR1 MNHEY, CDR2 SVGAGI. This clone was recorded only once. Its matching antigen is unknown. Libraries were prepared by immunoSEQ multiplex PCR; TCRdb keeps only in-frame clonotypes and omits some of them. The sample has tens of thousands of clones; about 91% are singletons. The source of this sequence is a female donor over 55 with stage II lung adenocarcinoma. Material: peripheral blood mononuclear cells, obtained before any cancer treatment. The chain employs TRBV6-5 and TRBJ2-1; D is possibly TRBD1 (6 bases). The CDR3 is CASSYDRFNEQFF. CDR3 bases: TGTGCCAGCAGTTACGACAGGTTCAATGAGCAGTTCTTC.